This note documents a single T cell receptor (beta chain) sequence. What it binds is unknown. This entry is derived from a study of cytomegalovirus exposure and HLA in healthy donors. Germline trimming cut 6 bases from V and 4 bases from J; bases unmatched to any gene: 4. The CDR3 runs to 14 residues. Germline V gives CDR1 LNHDA, CDR2 SQIVND (reference sequence). The protocol was immunoSEQ multiplex PCR, while the TCRdb copy is restricted to in-frame clones and leaves out a portion. This table holds about 140,000 clones, around four fifths found once. Whole-study findings and limits: It was reported that the classifier diagnosed cytomegalovirus status with high specificity and sensitivity in both the original and validation cohorts. Despite most TCR sequences being rare, some public TCRs occurred in many donors. In vitro experiments confirmed that a few CMV-associated chains were specific for CMV antigens. The study listed roughly 160 cytomegalovirus-associated TCR beta chains.

Sequences were obtained from PBMCs. This clonotype was obtained from a man under 40 in good health and CMV-seropositive. V and J are TRBV19 and TRBJ2-2, with TRBD1 matching 8 bases. CDR3 coding DNA: TGTGCCAGTAGATCGGGACAGGCCACCGGGGAGCTGTTTTTT. Translating gives CASRSGQATGELFF.